A selection of T cell receptor beta chains follows, all from one sample in a study of OX40 agonist ivuxolimab in advanced cancers. Assay: immunoSEQ multiplex PCR; the TCRdb copy retains only in-frame clones and omits some. The sample includes 45,000 or so clones, roughly four fifths of them seen just once. The sample in question was CD4+ or CD8+ T cells sorted from blood, obtained in a trial of the OX40 agonist ivuxolimab. These receptors were taken from an adult with an advanced solid tumor such as melanoma, head and neck, liver or kidney cancer. The CDR3 runs from the conserved cysteine through the conserved F or W. Clone size is shown for a subset of rows, as once, few, many or a class of expanded clone.

j_call | clone_size | v_call | cdr3_aa
TRBJ1-6 | . | TRBV7-8 | CASSPDRAGGSPLHF
TRBJ1-5 | . | TRBV5-6 | CASSLGGAEQPQHF
TRBJ2-3 | . | TRBV5-6 | CASSSNGPTGTDTQYF
TRBJ2-7 | . | TRBV30 | CAWSMYVPGLERGEQYF
TRBJ1-2 | . | TRBV7-3 | CASSPRGNYGYTF
TRBJ2-7 | . | TRBV6-5 | CASSPGTSGRYEQYF
TRBJ2-5 | . | TRBV11-3 | CASSLAGSGGTQYF
TRBJ1-1 | . | TRBV7-9 | CASRRGNTEAFF
TRBJ1-6 | . | TRBV5-1 | CASSPGDRGRVGNSPLHF
TRBJ2-1 | . | TRBV6-1 | CASSGLAHSYNEQFF
TRBJ1-1 | once | TRBV28 | CASTPGPLNTEAFF
TRBJ1-1 | . | TRBV2 | CASSESRQTFAEAFF
TRBJ2-3 | . | TRBV2 | CASVHGGRNTDTQYF
TRBJ2-7 | . | TRBV6-6 | CASSYRYEQYF
TRBJ1-5 | . | TRBV19 | CASSVGRSRPQHF
TRBJ2-1 | . | TRBV5-1 | CASSPGDFWSSYNEQFF
TRBJ1-6 | few | TRBV5-6 | CASSPRQGASYNSPLHF
TRBJ2-7 | . | TRBV15 | CATSRVTSYEQYF
TRBJ1-1 | once | TRBV6-1 | CAAKGWRGTEAFF
TRBJ1-5 | . | TRBV2 | CASREDRGGNQPQHF
TRBJ2-2 | . | TRBV15 | CATSRDSSGAGELFF
TRBJ1-2 | . | TRBV28 | CATSWGGYGYTF
TRBJ2-7 | . | TRBV11-2 | CASSQEGGGLLGYEQYF
TRBJ1-4 | few | TRBV5-5 | CASSLGAANEKLFF
TRBJ1-2 | . | TRBV5-5 | CASSLNPGYGYTF
TRBJ2-1 | . | TRBV6-4 | CASSQLAGYEQFF
TRBJ1-1 | . | TRBV28 | CASSPRDRGAFLAFF
TRBJ1-5 | . | TRBV7-9 | CASSSGLDRGIQPQHF
TRBJ2-5 | once | TRBV19 | CASSIDFRTRETQYF
TRBJ1-4 | . | TRBV6-4 | CASSRDVNEKLFF
TRBJ2-3 | . | TRBV5-6 | CASSLVQGSSTDTQYF
TRBJ2-7 | . | TRBV27 | CASRPAPPTGEQYF
TRBJ1-3 | . | TRBV6-1 | CASSATAGTRTSKGNTIYF
TRBJ2-2 | . | TRBV10-1 | CASSELASGRTGELFF
TRBJ1-6 | . | TRBV18 | CASSGADSALHF
TRBJ2-3 | . | TRBV21-1 | CASSKVPSVAGPDTQYF
TRBJ2-2 | few | TRBV28 | CASRGAGVTGELFF
TRBJ2-7 | . | TRBV7-2 | CASSPSKRDSLSYEQYF
TRBJ1-1 | . | TRBV18 | CASSQGQATEAFF
TRBJ1-5 | . | TRBV9 | CASSVVPTAQPQHF
TRBJ2-3 | . | TRBV6-1 | CASSSDSTDTQYF
TRBJ2-7 | . | TRBV7-8 | CASSLTSGRASQYF
TRBJ1-2 | . | TRBV7-2 | CASSLAHTYGYTF
TRBJ2-7 | once | TRBV6-1 | CASSRGSQGSYEQYF
TRBJ2-3 | . | TRBV5-5 | CASSRTGDTQYF
TRBJ2-2 | once | TRBV29-1 | CSVGTSGNTGELFF
TRBJ2-3 | . | TRBV7-9 | CASRSFTDTQYF
TRBJ1-2 | . | TRBV29-1 | CSGYRDGYTF
TRBJ2-2 | few | TRBV5-1 | CASSLTFDTGELFF
TRBJ2-1 | once | TRBV7-7 | CASSLAGFNEQFF
TRBJ1-5 | . | TRBV6-5 | CASSYSRSNNQPQHF